The next 10 T cell receptor beta chains were all read from a single sample in a study of cytomegalovirus exposure and HLA in healthy donors. PCR used 60 Vbeta primers and 13 Jbeta primers. Clones were sequenced by immunoSEQ multiplex PCR, and TCRdb holds only the in-frame ones, with some missing. Of under 200,000 clones in the sample, around 82% were seen once. Sequencing was done on a sample of PBMCs. The receptor set was obtained from a man younger than 45 in good health and CMV-seronegative.

This chain connects TRBV5-1 to TRBJ1-2; TRBD1 aligns across 12 bases. V was clipped by 4 bases and J by 2 bases; unmatched bases: 3. Germline V gene lookup returns CDR1 SGHRS and CDR2 YFSETQ. The CDR3 sequence is 15 residues long. CDR3 in amino acids: CASSGGQGANYGYTF. CDR3 nucleotides: TGCGCCAGCAGCGGGGGACAGGGGGCAAACTATGGCTACACCTTC.

The chain combines TRBV9 with TRBJ2-7; TRBD1 matches at 8 bases. The CDR3 runs to 17 residues. After removal of 4 bases from V and 0 bases from J, the junction contained 12 bases not matched to a gene. Germline V gene data show CDR1 as SGDLS and CDR2 as YYNGEE. This chain's CDR3 is CASSPRVDRGGSYEQYF. DNA for the CDR3: TGTGCCAGCAGCCCCCGTGTTGACAGGGGAGGCTCCTACGAGCAGTACTTC.

V and J are TRBV5-1 and TRBJ1-6; D unclear. The CDR3 sequence is 17 residues long. Per germline, CDR1 SGHRS and CDR2 YFSETQ. Trimming left V 2 bases short and J 0 bases short, with 12 bases between. CDR3 sequence: CASSFRHFRSYNSPLHF. The CDR3 nucleotides are TGCGCCAGCAGCTTTCGACATTTCCGCTCCTATAATTCACCCCTCCACTTT.

This chain connects TRBV29-1 to TRBJ1-2, with 9 bases identical to TRBD1. CDR1 is SQVTM and CDR2 is ANQGSEA in the germline V gene. This CDR3 has 14 residues. J was trimmed by 7 bases and V by 4 bases; bases with no gene match: 10. This chain's CDR3 is CSVGSGTGFSGYTF. The CDR3 DNA sequence: TGCAGCGTTGGTTCCGGGACAGGGTTCAGTGGCTACACCTTC. Supplemented by reference TRBV29-1 and TRBJ1-2, the full variable domain reads SAVISQKPSRDICQRGTSLTIQCQVDSQVTMMFWYRQQPGQSLTLIATANQGSEATYESGFVIDKFPISRPNLTFSTLTVSNMSPEDSSIYLCSVGSGTGFSGYTFGSGTRLTVV.

This chain uses TRBV21-1 with TRBJ1-1. TRBV21-1 represents a pseudogene. The CDR3 is made up of 18 amino acids. In DNA, the CDR3 is TGTGCCAGCAGCAAAGGGCGGGCGGTTTCCGACCAGAACACTGAAGCTTTCTTT. Residues: CASSKGRAVSDQNTEAFF.

V and J are TRBV4-2 and TRBJ1-4, with 8 bases lining up with TRBD1. After removal of 4 bases from V and 8 bases from J, the junction contained 18 bases not matched to a gene. Germline lookup yields CDR1 LGHNA and CDR2 YNFKEQ. The length of the CDR3 is 18 residues. For the CDR3, the DNA is TGTGCCAGCAGCCCCCCCCCAGTGGACAGGGTAGTAGTCGAAAAACTGTTTTTT. Its protein product is CASSPPPVDRVVVEKLFF.

The chain has TRBV27 and TRBJ2-7, with a weak D call TRBD1 (6 bases). The CDR3 length is 14 residues. CDR1 is MNHEY, CDR2 SMNVEV, per germline (reference sequence). The germline V and J ends were trimmed by 4 bases and 3 bases, with 13 bases remaining between them. CDR3 sequence reads: CASSSGQRIYEQYF. CDR3 DNA: TGTGCCAGCAGTTCCGGACAGAGAATCTACGAGCAGTACTTC.

This sequence joins TRBV7-2 and TRBJ2-2, with D unclear. In germline, CDR1 is SGHTA, CDR2 FQGNSA. The CDR3 extends over 13 amino acids. V lost 6 bases to trimming and J lost 5 bases, with 10 bases between them. The CDR3 loop is CASSRLWTGELFF. The CDR3 DNA sequence: TGTGCCAGCAGTCGACTGTGGACCGGGGAGCTGTTTTTT.

The chain couples TRBV11-2 to TRBJ1-4; 9 nucleotides line up with TRBD1. The germline CDR1 and CDR2 sequences are SGHAT and FQNNGV. V shed 5 bases and J 0 bases; nucleotides not matched to a gene: 10. This CDR3 region has 18 residues. This CDR3 is CASSPPGQGKATNEKLFF. For the CDR3, the DNA is TGTGCCAGCAGCCCCCCCGGACAGGGGAAAGCAACTAATGAAAAACTGTTTTTT.

This clone was recorded only once. This chain links TRBV2 with TRBJ1-2, with D maybe TRBD1 (6 bases). The germline CDR1 and CDR2 sequences are SNHLY and FYNNEI. V was pared by 3 bases and J by 5 bases, with 13 bases between. The CDR3 runs 14 residues. CDR3 region: CASSDRTESYGYTF. As DNA, the CDR3 is TGTGCCAGCAGTGATAGGACAGAATCTTATGGCTACACCTTC.